The 26 T cell receptor beta chains given below trace back to one sample, sequenced in a study of cytomegalovirus exposure and HLA in healthy donors. Some clones are missing from TCRdb's copy, which holds only in-frame ones; the method was immunoSEQ multiplex PCR. The sample holds fewer than 130,000 clones; over 85% are singletons and the top ten take approximately 1.9%. Sequences were obtained from PBMCs. All receptors derive from a woman between 18 and 29 years old in good health and CMV-seronegative.

The rearrangement links TRBV30 to TRBJ2-7; TRBD2 matches 9 bases. The CDR3 length is 16 residues. CDR1 and CDR2 from the germline V gene are GTSNPN and SVGIG (reference sequence). The trim removed 0 bases at V and 0 bases at J, leaving 6 bases unmatched. The CDR3 DNA follows: TGTGCCTGGAGTGTAGTTAGCGGGAGAGGCTCCTACGAGCAGTACTTC. Translation: CAWSVVSGRGSYEQYF.

Notes on this clone: The junction differs from germline at one of its ends, possibly a read error. The chain carries TRBV6-5 and TRBJ1-1, with D possibly being TRBD1 (5 bases). This CDR3 is 14 amino acids long. Germline V gene lookup returns CDR1 MNHEY and CDR2 SVGAGI. The CDR3 nucleotides read TGCGCCGTCTCGGAAGGACACTTTTCAACTGAAGCTTTCTTT. Translated: CAVSEGHFSTEAFF.

This chain uses TRBV5-1 with TRBJ1-5, with D unclear. V was cut by 3 bases and J by 0 bases, with 7 bases left in between. Per germline, CDR1 SGHRS and CDR2 YFSETQ. The CDR3 is 14 residues long. CDR3 amino acids: CASSSGSSNQPQHF. CDR3 DNA sequence: TGCGCCAGCAGCTCAGGAAGTAGCAATCAGCCCCAGCATTTT. The entire variable domain, with the rest obtained from reference TRBV5-1 and TRBJ1-5, is as follows: KAGVTQTPRYLIKTRGQQVTLSCSPISGHRSVSWYQQTPGQGLQFLFEYFSETQRNKGNFPGRFSGRQFSNSRSEMNVSTLELGDSALYLCASSSGSSNQPQHFGDGTRLSIL.

CDR3 sequence: CASSEMGGETQYF. The CDR3 DNA sequence: TGTGCCAGCAGTGAGATGGGGGGAGAAACCCAGTACTTC. The V gene is TRBV6-4, the J gene TRBJ2-5, with D perhaps TRBD2 (6 bases). Germline V CDR1 and CDR2: MRHNA, SNTAGT. The germline V and J ends were trimmed by 3 bases and 8 bases, with 13 bases remaining between them. CDR3 length: 13 amino acids.

The chain combines TRBV10-1 with TRBJ2-1, with 13 bases aligning to TRBD2. V shed 2 bases and J 6 bases; nucleotides not matched to a gene: 4. The CDR3 spans 16 residues. Germline-derived CDR1 and CDR2 are WNHNN and SYGVQD (reference sequence). The CDR3 loop reads CASSEVLAGGSNEQFF. The CDR3 DNA follows: TGCGCCAGCAGTGAGGTACTAGCGGGAGGGAGCAATGAGCAGTTCTTC.

The chain recombines TRBV11-2 with TRBJ2-3, with TRBD2 as a possible D gene (5 bases). The CDR3 has 16 residues. Trimming cost V 2 bases and J 0 bases, with 12 bases left between them. In germline, CDR1 is SGHAT, CDR2 FQNNGV. Written as DNA, the CDR3 is TGTGCCAGCAGCTTATTACGGGGTAGTAGCACAGATACGCAGTATTTT. This translates into CASSLLRGSSTDTQYF.

The chain couples TRBV6-5 to TRBJ2-7, with 7 bases that match TRBD1. Germline loops: CDR1 MNHEY, CDR2 SVGAGI. V lost 6 bases, J lost 2 bases, and 10 bases stayed unmatched. The CDR3 is 15 residues long. CDR3 nucleotide sequence: TGTGCCAGCAGCCCGACCCGGACAGGAGCCTACGAGCAGTACTTC. Its translation: CASSPTRTGAYEQYF.

V usage is TRBV4-1 and J usage is TRBJ1-6; D ambiguous. The CDR3 extends over 14 amino acids. V gave up 4 bases and J gave up 7 bases, with 11 bases separating them. Germline V CDR1 and CDR2: MGHRA, YSYEKL. The chain's CDR3 is CASSRSTGNSPLHF. Here the CDR3 DNA reads TGCGCCAGCAGCCGATCGACGGGAAATTCACCCCTCCACTTT.

The chain links TRBV28 to TRBJ1-2, with 11 bases aligning to TRBD1. Germline V gives CDR1 MDHEN, CDR2 SYDVKM. The CDR3 is made up of 15 amino acids. V lost 5 bases and J lost 8; bases outside the gene matches: 10. The CDR3 nucleotides read TGTGCCAGCAGTCCAAGTGGGACAGGGGGTCGCGGCTACACCTTC. This sequence encodes CASSPSGTGGRGYTF.

This clone was seen just once. This chain links TRBV7-2 with TRBJ2-5; a weak D match, TRBD1 (6 bases). Trimming cost V 1 base and J 0 bases, with 6 bases left between them. Germline values: CDR1 SGHTA, CDR2 FQGNSA. The CDR3 length is 14 residues. In DNA form, the CDR3 reads TGTGCCAGCAGCTTAGACAGGGACCAAGAGACCCAGTACTTC. Translated, it gives CASSLDRDQETQYF.

The rearrangement joins TRBV9 to TRBJ1-2; D may be TRBD1 (6 bases). The CDR3 is 14 residues long. Germline V gives CDR1 SGDLS, CDR2 YYNGEE. Trimming pared 3 bases from V and 3 bases from J, leaving 12 bases between. The CDR3 is CASSEDRSDYGYTF. The CDR3 nucleotides read TGTGCCAGCAGCGAAGACAGGAGCGACTATGGCTACACCTTC.

Only one count was recorded for this clone. This chain links TRBV29-1 with TRBJ2-7; D gene ambiguous. The CDR3 consists of 12 residues. Trimming pared 2 bases from V and 1 base from J, leaving 6 bases between. Germline V gene lookup returns CDR1 SQVTM and CDR2 ANQGSEA. The CDR3 DNA reads TGCAGCGTTGAATTAGTGTCCTACGAGCAGTACTTC. Amino acid sequence: CSVELVSYEQYF.

The CDR3 region is CASRQTGTYNEQFF. The CDR3 nucleotides read TGTGCCAGCAGGCAGACAGGGACCTACAATGAGCAGTTCTTC. V and J are TRBV27 and TRBJ2-1; 7 bases are shared with TRBD1. This CDR3 contains 14 residues. Germline lookup yields CDR1 MNHEY and CDR2 SMNVEV (reference sequence). V lost 6 bases and J lost 2; bases outside the gene matches: 4.

The V gene is TRBV5-4, the J gene TRBJ2-5, with D hard to call. The CDR3 spans 13 residues. Trimming cost V 0 bases and J 2 bases, with 5 bases left between them. Germline CDR1 is SGHNT and CDR2 is YYREEE (reference sequence). The CDR3 sequence: CASSLGRQETQYF. The CDR3 nucleotides are TGTGCCAGCAGCTTGGGGCGGCAAGAGACCCAGTACTTC.

The chain carries TRBV7-2 and TRBJ1-4; D gene uncertain. This CDR3 is 16 amino acids long. V shed 6 bases and J shed 0 bases, with 14 bases lying between them. The germline CDR1 and CDR2 sequences are SGHTA and FQGNSA. CDR3 residues: CASSYFPGATNEKLFF. The CDR3 DNA reads as TGTGCCAGCAGTTACTTCCCGGGAGCAACTAATGAAAAACTGTTTTTT.

Only one count was recorded for this clone. The rearrangement uses TRBV5-1 and TRBJ2-5; D unresolved. Germline V gene sequence: CDR1 SGHRS, CDR2 YFSETQ. CDR3 length: 14 residues. Trimming removed 0 bases at V and 3 bases at J, with 9 bases between. The CDR3 nucleotides read TGCGCCAGCAGCTTGGAGCGAGTCGAAGAGACCCAGTACTTC. Residues: CASSLERVEETQYF.

This clone was recorded once. The J gene is TRBJ2-5, the V gene TRBV28; 10 bases match TRBD1. CDR1 is MDHEN, CDR2 SYDVKM, per germline. The CDR3 totals 16 residues. V shed 3 bases, J shed 5 bases, and the junction held 9 bases outside the gene matches. CDR3 coding DNA: TGTGCCAGCAGTTTCTCCAGGACAGGGGGAGACGAGACCCAGTACTTC. This sequence encodes CASSFSRTGGDETQYF.

The chain has TRBV30 and TRBJ1-1; D possibly corresponds to TRBD1 (5 bases). The CDR3 is 15 amino acids. The V and J ends lost 5 bases and 4 bases respectively, with 20 bases between them. Per the germline V gene, CDR1 is GTSNPN and CDR2 is SVGIG (reference sequence). CDR3 protein: CAWYPIPGRVTEAFF. CDR3 nucleotides: TGTGCCTGGTACCCCATCCCTGGCAGGGTCACTGAAGCTTTCTTT.

This rearrangement joins TRBV5-1 to TRBJ2-3; unclear D gene. CDR3 length: 15 amino acids. Trimming shortened V by 5 bases and J by 2 bases, and 15 bases separated the two germline ends. Germline CDR1 reads SGHRS; CDR2 reads YFSETQ. The DNA of the CDR3 is TGCGCCAGCAGAACAGCTGGGCTCCTCACAGATACGCAGTATTTT. This sequence encodes CASRTAGLLTDTQYF.

The V call is TRBV28, the J call TRBJ1-2, with 12 bases matching TRBD1. CDR3 length: 14 residues. V was clipped by 7 bases and J by 8 bases; unmatched bases: 8. From germline, CDR1 is MDHEN and CDR2 SYDVKM. The CDR3 nucleotides read TGTGCCAGCACACGGGACAGGGGGCTGAGGGGCTACACCTTC. This gives the protein CASTRDRGLRGYTF.

V and J are TRBV6-5 and TRBJ1-2; perhaps TRBD1 as D (5 bases). Germline V gene lookup returns CDR1 MNHEY and CDR2 SVGAGI. The CDR3 is 14 amino acids. With 5 bases removed from V and 2 bases from J, the gap between germline ends came to 12 bases. CDR3 DNA: TGTGCCAGCAGTCGCGGGGGGGGAAACTATGGCTACACCTTC. Encoded protein: CASSRGGGNYGYTF.

As DNA, the CDR3 is TGTGCCACAAGGGGGACCAGCACGGCGGATACGCAGTATTTT. Protein product: CATRGTSTADTQYF. The rearrangement links TRBV2 to TRBJ2-3; D may be TRBD1 (6 bases). V was pared by 10 bases and J by 6 bases, with 20 bases between. There are 14 residues in the CDR3. Germline loops: CDR1 SNHLY, CDR2 FYNNEI.

The chain carries TRBV4-1 and TRBJ2-1; TRBD2 matches at 9 bases. With V trimmed by 6 bases and J by 4 bases, 10 bases remained unmatched. The CDR3 is made up of 16 amino acids. Per germline, CDR1 MGHRA and CDR2 YSYEKL. CDR3 DNA sequence: TGCGCCAGCAGGGATCAGACTAGCGGCCAGTACAATGAGCAGTTCTTC. Protein product: CASRDQTSGQYNEQFF.

The chain links TRBV6-5 to TRBJ2-7; TRBD2 is a possible D gene (5 bases). There are 13 residues in the CDR3. CDR1 is MNHEY, CDR2 SVGAGI, per germline. V lost 8 bases and J 1 base, leaving 12 bases between the germline ends. CDR3 region: CASGSQSSYEQYF. The CDR3 coding sequence is TGTGCCAGCGGGAGCCAGTCGTCCTACGAGCAGTACTTC.

The V call is TRBV27, the J call TRBJ1-1; TRBD1 agrees at 8 bases. CDR1 and CDR2 (germline): MNHEY, SMNVEV (reference sequence). CDR3 length: 13 amino acids. V gave up 5 bases and J gave up 10 bases; unmatched junction bases: 9. CDR3 sequence (DNA): TGTGCCAGCAGTCTCCTACGACAGGGGAGAGCTTTCTTT. Protein sequence: CASSLLRQGRAFF.

The chain has TRBV5-1 and TRBJ1-2, with TRBD1 identical over 8 bases. CDR1 and CDR2 from the germline V gene are SGHRS and YFSETQ. This CDR3 region has 13 residues. The ends lost 2 bases at V and 8 bases at J; junction bases unmatched: 5. The CDR3 loop is CASSFTGGGGYTF. The CDR3 nucleotides are TGCGCCAGCAGCTTTACAGGGGGTGGAGGCTACACCTTC.